The source of this T cell receptor beta chain is a study of lymphopenia after photon versus proton radiotherapy. Study results and caveats: After the lymphocyte nadir, photon-treated repertoires showed oligoclonal expansion, especially of CD8+ Temra cells. Photon-treated patients lost naive T cells and TCR diversity; proton-treated stayed stable. Better survival with proton therapy was suggested as possible, not demonstrated. Larger post-nadir TCR diversity loss correlated inversely with survival in deceased patients.

Details on this clone: Its antigen is not known.

Clones were read by immunoSEQ multiplex PCR, and TCRdb kept only the in-frame ones, dropping some. The data show 35,000 to 50,000 clones, about 80% seen once. The CDR3 is made up of 15 amino acids. The V and J ends lost 1 base and 4 bases respectively, with 15 bases between them. Germline V CDR1 and CDR2: SGHTS, YDEGEE. This sample comprised peripheral blood, obtained from a patient treated with proton-based radiotherapy. The V call is TRBV5-8, the J call TRBJ2-7, with D perhaps TRBD1 or TRBD2 (5 bases each). This sequence was found in a woman in her 70s with pancreatic cancer. The CDR3 spells CASSLISGTAYEQYF. In nucleotides, the CDR3 is TGTGCCAGCAGCTTGATTTCCGGGACGGCTTACGAGCAGTACTTC.